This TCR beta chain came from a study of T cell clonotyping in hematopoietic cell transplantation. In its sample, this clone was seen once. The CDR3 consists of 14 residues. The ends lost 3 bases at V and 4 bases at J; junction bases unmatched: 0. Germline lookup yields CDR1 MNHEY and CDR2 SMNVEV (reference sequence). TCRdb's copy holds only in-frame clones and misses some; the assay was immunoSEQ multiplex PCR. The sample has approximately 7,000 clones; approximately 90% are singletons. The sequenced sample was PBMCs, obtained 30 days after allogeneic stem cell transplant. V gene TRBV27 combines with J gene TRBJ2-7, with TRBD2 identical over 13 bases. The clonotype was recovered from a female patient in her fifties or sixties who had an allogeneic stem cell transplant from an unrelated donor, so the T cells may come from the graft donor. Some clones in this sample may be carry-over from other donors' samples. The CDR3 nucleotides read TGTGCCAGCAGTTTGGGACTAGCGGGATACGAGCAGTACTTC. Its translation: CASSLGLAGYEQYF.